This T cell receptor beta chain was recorded in a study of blood T cell repertoires in COVID-19. Study in general: Samples of COVID-19 (acute and convalescent) were obtained from the United States, Italy and Spain. The analysed material was cDNA or gDNA that came from T cells, B-cell-depleted T cells, or PBMCs.

The germline V gene encodes CDR1 LGHDT and CDR2 YNNKEL (reference sequence). The ends lost 0 bases at V and 6 bases at J; junction bases unmatched: 9. This CDR3 has 18 amino acids. Authors' processing steps: Reference gene primer amplification gave estimated nucleated cell counts. Here immunoSEQ multiplex PCR was the method, and the copy in TCRdb shows in-frame clones only, minus some. The V and J calls and clone size were taken over from that table, and D and trimming were inferred from the DNA. The sample lists 34,000 or so clones; roughly nine tenths were seen once. The sequenced material came from peripheral blood. The TCR was taken from a middle-aged man with active or convalescent COVID-19. The chain is built from TRBV3-1 (or the pseudogene TRBV3-2) and TRBJ1-5, with 12 bases lining up with TRBD1. The chain's CDR3 is CASSQDRDRGPWGQPQHF. The CDR3 nucleotides are TGTGCCAGCAGCCAAGATAGGGACAGGGGGCCATGGGGTCAGCCCCAGCATTTT.